One sample yielded the 11 T cell receptor beta chains listed below, sequenced in a study of T cell responses to AZD1222 COVID-19 vaccine. Using immunoSEQ multiplex PCR, the repertoire was profiled, and TCRdb retains in-frame clones only, with some absent. This table holds roughly 110,000 clones, about 90% found once. Specimen: peripheral blood, collected 28 days after the second AZD1222 dose. The receptors shown here come from an adult who received the AZD1222 COVID-19 vaccine.

The V and J genes are TRBV7-2 and TRBJ1-2, with a weak D call TRBD1 (6 bases). The CDR3 has 15 amino acids. The V end was cut by 0 bases, the J end by 7 bases, with 15 bases between. Germline V gives CDR1 SGHTA, CDR2 FQGNSA. The DNA of the CDR3 is TGTGCCAGCAGCTTAGCCCCGCGGCAGGGGCCTGGCTACACCTTC. Protein sequence: CASSLAPRQGPGYTF.

The chain is built from TRBV27 and TRBJ2-1; no clear D gene. The CDR3 is 11 residues long. Germline CDR1 MNHEY, CDR2 SMNVEV (reference sequence). V was clipped by 2 bases and J by 8 bases, with 4 bases between them. The CDR3 loop reads CASSLTDEQFF. CDR3 in DNA: TGTGCCAGCAGTTTAACGGATGAGCAGTTCTTC.

The CDR3 reads CASSKTGFEQYF. CDR3 DNA sequence: TGTGCCAGCAGCAAAACAGGGTTCGAGCAGTACTTC. The chain joins TRBV3-1 (or the pseudogene TRBV3-2) to TRBJ2-7; D is possibly TRBD1 (6 bases). V was pared by 5 bases and J by 6 bases, with 11 bases between. The germline gives CDR1 LGHDT, CDR2 YNNKEL (reference sequence). This CDR3 is built from 12 residues.

The chain has TRBV12-3 or TRBV12-4 and TRBJ1-5; D might be TRBD1 (5 bases). The CDR3 covers 13 residues. The ends were cut back, 2 bases at V and 6 bases at J, with 8 bases in the middle. The CDR3 spells CASSLWGGQPQHF. The CDR3 DNA sequence: TGTGCCAGCAGTTTATGGGGGGGTCAGCCCCAGCATTTT.

V is TRBV5-8 and J is TRBJ1-4; D gene unclear. Germline CDR1 is SGHTS and CDR2 is YDEGEE. The CDR3 has 15 residues. Trimming removed 4 bases from V and 6 bases from J, with 16 bases in between. CDR3 DNA: TGTGCCAGCAGCCCGGGAGGCTTTTTCGATGAAAAACTGTTTTTT. It specifies CASSPGGFFDEKLFF.

This chain links TRBV19 with TRBJ1-1, with 7 bases that match TRBD1. Germline lookup yields CDR1 LNHDA and CDR2 SQIVND (reference sequence). The CDR3 has 16 amino acids. J gave up 1 base and V 7 bases, and 12 bases lay outside the gene matches. The CDR3 spells CASTPQGVRWNTEAFF. In DNA form, the CDR3 reads TGTGCCAGTACCCCCCAGGGGGTTAGGTGGAACACTGAAGCTTTCTTT.

The gene calls are TRBV27 and TRBJ2-2; weak D call: TRBD1 (5 bases). Germline V CDR1 and CDR2: MNHEY, SMNVEV (reference sequence). The germline V and J ends were trimmed by 3 bases and 1 base, with 12 bases remaining between them. This CDR3 spans 16 amino acids. The CDR3 bases are TGTGCCAGCAGTTTGTGGGGCAGGAGGAACACCGGGGAGCTGTTTTTT. Protein product: CASSLWGRRNTGELFF.

This chain uses TRBV21-1 with TRBJ1-5; the table's D call of TRBD1 was not tested on the DNA. TRBV21-1 has pseudogene status. The CDR3 extends over 16 amino acids. The CDR3 here is CASSNNPAGGNQPQHF. CDR3 nucleotides: TGTGCCAGCAGCAATAACCCAGCAGGGGGAAATCAGCCCCAGCATTTT.

This clone has a single count. This chain joins TRBV6-5 and TRBJ2-1; tentative D call: TRBD2 (5 bases). The CDR3 spans 12 residues. Trimming shortened V by 10 bases and J by 0 bases, and 7 bases separated the two germline ends. Germline V CDR1 and CDR2: MNHEY, SVGAGI. The CDR3 region is CATRGSYNEQFF. The DNA of the CDR3 is TGTGCCACCCGGGGCTCCTACAATGAGCAGTTCTTC.

The chain is built from TRBV6-2 or TRBV6-3 and TRBJ1-5, with 7 bases matching TRBD1. The ends lost 2 bases at V and 8 bases at J; junction bases unmatched: 6. There are 14 residues in the CDR3. CDR1 is MNHEY, CDR2 SVGEGT, per germline. The CDR3 protein is CASSYPTGWEPQHF. The CDR3 DNA is TGTGCCAGCAGTTACCCGACAGGGTGGGAGCCCCAGCATTTT.

This chain connects TRBV7-2 to TRBJ2-6, with D perhaps given as TRBD1 or TRBD2 (5 bases each). Germline V gene data show CDR1 as SGHTA and CDR2 as FQGNSA. The CDR3 loop spans 14 amino acids. Trimming removed 3 bases from V and 3 bases from J, with 6 bases in between. The CDR3 here is CASSLGVGANVLTF. The CDR3 DNA is TGTGCCAGCAGCTTGGGGGTTGGGGCCAACGTCCTGACTTTC.